A selection of T cell receptor beta chains follows, all from one sample in a study of blood T cell repertoires in COVID-19. Method: immunoSEQ multiplex PCR; TCRdb's copy keeps in-frame clones and lacks some. The sample carries about 220,000 clones, 70% to 90% recorded once. The sequenced sample consisted of PBMCs or T cells enriched from blood (not recorded which). Receptors originate from a woman aged 40 to 50 with acute COVID-19. Both conserved end residues are part of each CDR3. D genes are given only for firm matches. Some rows have no size entry. The others give once, few or many, or a class for an expanded clone.

D: TRBD2
size: .
J: TRBJ2-3
V: TRBV3-1/TRBV3-2
CDR3: CASSHRGGGATDTQYF
DNA: TGTGCCAGCAGCCACCGGGGCGGGGGGGCGACAGATACGCAGTATTTT

D: TRBD1
size: .
J: TRBJ1-2
V: TRBV9
CDR3: CASSFQTGDYGYTF
DNA: TGTGCCAGCAGCTTCCAGACAGGGGACTATGGCTACACCTTC

D: .
size: .
J: TRBJ1-1
V: TRBV5-6
CDR3: CASSPPAPGEAFF
DNA: TGTGCCAGCAGCCCCCCGGCACCGGGTGAAGCTTTCTTT

D: .
size: .
J: TRBJ2-5
V: TRBV23-1
CDR3: CASSQGGHPRGTQYF
DNA: TGCGCCAGCAGTCAAGGGGGACACCCCCGGGGGACCCAGTACTTC

D: TRBD1
size: .
J: TRBJ1-2
V: TRBV14
CDR3: CASSQSGTVYGYTF
DNA: TGTGCCAGCAGCCAGAGTGGGACAGTCTATGGCTACACCTTC

D: TRBD2
size: .
J: TRBJ2-1
V: TRBV5-4
CDR3: CASRPENRWAGDYNEQFF
DNA: TGTGCCAGCAGACCAGAAAACAGGTGGGCGGGGGACTACAATGAGCAGTTCTTC

D: .
size: .
J: TRBJ1-4
V: TRBV6-4
CDR3: CASSLTAATNEKLFF
DNA: TGTGCCAGCAGCCTTACTGCTGCAACTAATGAAAAACTGTTTTTT

D: TRBD1
size: .
J: TRBJ1-1
V: TRBV7-9
CDR3: CASSANRGPNTEAFF
DNA: TGTGCCAGCAGCGCCAACAGGGGACCGAACACTGAAGCTTTCTTT

D: TRBD1
size: .
J: TRBJ1-5
V: TRBV2
CDR3: CASSEQGAHNQPQHF
DNA: TGTGCCAGCAGTGAACAGGGGGCTCACAATCAGCCCCAGCATTTT

D: .
size: few
J: TRBJ1-1
V: TRBV29-1
CDR3: CSVERHLNTEAFF
DNA: TGCAGCGTTGAAAGACACTTGAACACTGAAGCTTTCTTT

D: .
size: .
J: TRBJ1-1
V: TRBV5-6
CDR3: CASSLDRNTEAFF
DNA: TGTGCCAGCAGCTTAGACAGAAACACTGAAGCTTTCTTT

D: TRBD1
size: .
J: TRBJ1-4
V: TRBV5-4
CDR3: CASSLRTGSHFNEKLFF
DNA: TGTGCCAGCAGCCTCCGGACAGGGAGCCACTTCAATGAAAAACTGTTTTTT

D: .
size: .
J: TRBJ1-1
V: TRBV30
CDR3: CAWSANRVEAFF
DNA: TGTGCCTGGAGCGCGAACAGGGTGGAAGCTTTCTTT

D: .
size: few
J: TRBJ2-1
V: TRBV5-4
CDR3: CASSLEAGNNEQFF
DNA: TGTGCCAGCAGCTTGGAAGCGGGCAACAATGAGCAGTTCTTC

D: TRBD1
size: once
J: TRBJ1-2
V: TRBV10-3
CDR3: CAISGPDRGDYGYTF
DNA: TGTGCCATCAGTGGGCCTGACAGGGGAGACTATGGCTACACCTTC

D: .
size: .
J: TRBJ1-1
V: TRBV21-1
CDR3: CASSLWGGRNTEAFF
DNA: TGTGCCAGCAGCCTCTGGGGGGGGAGGAACACTGAAGCTTTCTTT

D: .
size: .
J: TRBJ1-1
V: TRBV7-9
CDR3: CASSLETMNTEAFF
DNA: TGTGCCAGCAGCTTAGAGACAATGAACACTGAAGCTTTCTTT

D: TRBD1
size: .
J: TRBJ1-2
V: TRBV19
CDR3: CASSIGTTGGYGYTF
DNA: TGTGCCAGTAGTATAGGAACGACAGGGGGATATGGCTACACCTTC

D: TRBD1
size: .
J: TRBJ1-6
V: TRBV30
CDR3: CAWNRGRNSPLHF
DNA: TGTGCCTGGAACAGGGGGCGGAATTCACCCCTCCACTTT

D: .
size: .
J: TRBJ1-2
V: TRBV7-9
CDR3: CASSYNTRSNYGYTF
DNA: TGTGCCAGCAGCTATAATACCCGGTCCAACTATGGCTACACCTTC

D: TRBD1
size: .
J: TRBJ2-5
V: TRBV9
CDR3: CASSTTGVGETQYF
DNA: TGTGCCAGCAGCACAACAGGGGTCGGAGAGACCCAGTACTTC

D: TRBD2
size: .
J: TRBJ2-2
V: TRBV7-9
CDR3: CASSSAGTSGGAGELFF
DNA: TGTGCCAGCAGCTCCGCCGGGACTAGCGGGGGGGCCGGGGAGCTGTTTTTT

D: TRBD1
size: .
J: TRBJ2-5
V: TRBV7-8
CDR3: CASSSLEGQGRKTQYF
DNA: TGTGCCAGCAGCTCCCTCGAGGGACAGGGTCGCAAGACCCAGTACTTC

D: TRBD1
size: .
J: TRBJ2-5
V: TRBV2
CDR3: CASSGDEGAQETQYF
DNA: TGTGCCAGCAGTGGGGATGAGGGGGCCCAAGAGACCCAGTACTTC

D: .
size: once
J: TRBJ1-6
V: TRBV7-3
CDR3: CASSLGQPYNSPLHF
DNA: TGTGCCAGCAGCTTAGGACAGCCCTATAATTCACCCCTCCACTTT

D: .
size: .
J: TRBJ1-1
V: TRBV6-5
CDR3: CASRGTGEAFF
DNA: TGTGCCAGCAGGGGGACTGGGGAAGCTTTCTTT

D: .
size: .
J: TRBJ2-5
V: TRBV9
CDR3: CASSVGSGKYQETQYF
DNA: TGTGCCAGCAGCGTAGGATCGGGGAAGTACCAAGAGACCCAGTACTTC

D: .
size: .
J: TRBJ2-1
V: TRBV6-5
CDR3: CASSYRQGLDEQFF
DNA: TGTGCCAGCAGTTATCGGCAGGGGCTTGATGAGCAGTTCTTC

D: .
size: .
J: TRBJ1-5
V: TRBV28
CDR3: CASSKGQPQHF
DNA: TGTGCCAGCAGCAAGGGGCAGCCCCAGCATTTT

D: TRBD2
size: .
J: TRBJ2-3
V: TRBV5-4
CDR3: CASTTTAGLAGEDTQYF
DNA: TGTGCCAGCACCACTACCGCTGGACTAGCGGGGGAGGATACGCAGTATTTT

D: TRBD1
size: .
J: TRBJ1-1
V: TRBV5-1
CDR3: CASSLPGQGGTEAFF
DNA: TGCGCCAGCAGCTTGCCGGGACAGGGTGGCACTGAAGCTTTCTTT

D: .
size: .
J: TRBJ2-5
V: TRBV19
CDR3: CASRGGAGETQYF
DNA: TGTGCCAGTAGGGGTGGGGCTGGCGAGACCCAGTACTTC

D: .
size: few
J: TRBJ2-3
V: TRBV24-1
CDR3: CATSRAGWADTQYF
DNA: TGTGCCACCAGTAGGGCAGGGTGGGCAGATACGCAGTATTTT

D: .
size: .
J: TRBJ2-1
V: TRBV24-1
CDR3: CATSDLTPDNEQFF
DNA: TGTGCCACCAGTGATTTGACACCAGACAATGAGCAGTTCTTC

D: .
size: .
J: TRBJ1-2
V: TRBV5-5
CDR3: CASSLGQNYGYTF
DNA: TGTGCCAGCAGCTTGGGACAGAACTATGGCTACACCTTC

D: TRBD2
size: once
J: TRBJ2-1
V: TRBV7-8
CDR3: CASSLVPPALADRTYNEQFF
DNA: TGTGCCAGCAGCTTAGTCCCCCCCGCTCTAGCGGATCGTACCTACAATGAGCAGTTCTTC

D: TRBD1
size: once
J: TRBJ2-5
V: TRBV6-6
CDR3: CASSPPTTGVQQETQYF
DNA: TGTGCCAGCAGTCCACCGACGACAGGGGTACAACAAGAGACCCAGTACTTC

D: TRBD1
size: once
J: TRBJ1-1
V: TRBV28
CDR3: CASSLYRGSFTEAFF
DNA: TGTGCCAGCAGTTTATACAGGGGGTCGTTTACTGAAGCTTTCTTT

D: TRBD1
size: .
J: TRBJ1-5
V: TRBV30
CDR3: CAWAGGRDQPQHF
DNA: TGTGCCTGGGCAGGGGGAAGGGATCAGCCCCAGCATTTT

D: TRBD1
size: .
J: TRBJ1-1
V: TRBV5-1
CDR3: CASSRQGGNTEAFF
DNA: TGCGCCAGCAGCAGACAGGGTGGGAACACTGAAGCTTTCTTT

D: TRBD1
size: once
J: TRBJ1-2
V: TRBV2
CDR3: CASSYTGGSYGYTF
DNA: TGTGCCAGCAGTTACACAGGGGGCAGTTATGGCTACACCTTC

D: .
size: once
J: TRBJ1-5
V: TRBV27
CDR3: CASSSDSLSNQPQHF
DNA: TGTGCCAGCAGTTCGGACAGCTTAAGCAATCAGCCCCAGCATTTT

D: .
size: .
J: TRBJ1-2
V: TRBV4-1
CDR3: CASSHEEPVYGYTF
DNA: TGCGCCAGCAGCCATGAAGAACCGGTCTATGGCTACACCTTC

D: .
size: .
J: TRBJ2-3
V: TRBV7-9
CDR3: CASSLQTEFPSTDTQYF
DNA: TGTGCCAGCAGCTTACAGACAGAGTTCCCTAGCACAGATACGCAGTATTTT

D: .
size: .
J: TRBJ1-2
V: TRBV9
CDR3: CASSPQGVRGYTF
DNA: TGTGCCAGCAGCCCGCAAGGGGTGCGCGGCTACACCTTC

D: .
size: .
J: TRBJ1-4
V: TRBV28
CDR3: CASSEARAEKLFF
DNA: TGTGCCAGCAGTGAGGCCAGGGCTGAAAAACTGTTTTTT

D: TRBD2
size: .
J: TRBJ2-7
V: TRBV14
CDR3: CASSQGRGSNEQYF
DNA: TGTGCCAGCAGCCAGGGGCGGGGGAGCAACGAGCAGTACTTC

D: .
size: .
J: TRBJ2-3
V: TRBV7-9
CDR3: CASSLGAGYTDTQYF
DNA: TGTGCCAGCAGCTTAGGGGCGGGATACACAGATACGCAGTATTTT

D: TRBD2
size: once
J: TRBJ2-3
V: TRBV7-3
CDR3: CASSLTSSGGYTDTQYF
DNA: TGTGCCAGCAGCTTAACGTCTAGCGGGGGTTACACAGATACGCAGTATTTT

D: TRBD1
size: .
J: TRBJ1-2
V: TRBV5-1
CDR3: CASSYAPQGKGHTNYGYTF
DNA: TGCGCCAGCAGCTACGCCCCACAGGGGAAGGGGCATACTAACTATGGCTACACCTTC

D: TRBD1
size: .
J: TRBJ1-3
V: TRBV5-6
CDR3: CASSWGQGERNTIYF
DNA: TGTGCCAGCAGCTGGGGACAGGGGGAAAGGAACACCATATATTTT

D: TRBD1
size: .
J: TRBJ1-6
V: TRBV4-1
CDR3: CASSQFDRGDNSPLHF
DNA: TGCGCCAGCAGCCAATTCGACAGGGGGGATAATTCACCCCTCCACTTT